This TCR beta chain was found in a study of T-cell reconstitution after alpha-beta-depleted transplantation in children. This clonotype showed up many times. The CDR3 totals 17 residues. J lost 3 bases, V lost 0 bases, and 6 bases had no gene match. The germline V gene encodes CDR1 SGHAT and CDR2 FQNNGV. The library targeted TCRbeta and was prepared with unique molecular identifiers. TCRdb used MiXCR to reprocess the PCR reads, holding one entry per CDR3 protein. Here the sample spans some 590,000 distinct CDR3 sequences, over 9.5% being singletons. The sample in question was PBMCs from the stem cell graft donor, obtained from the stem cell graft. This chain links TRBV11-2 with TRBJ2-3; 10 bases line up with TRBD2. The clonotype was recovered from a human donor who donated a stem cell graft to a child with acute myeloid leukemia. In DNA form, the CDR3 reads TGTGCCAGCAGCTTAGAATCAGCGGGAGGGCCGACAGATACGCAGTATTTT. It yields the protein CASSLESAGGPTDTQYF. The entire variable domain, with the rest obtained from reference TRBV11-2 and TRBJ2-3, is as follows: EAGVAQSPRYKIIEKRQSVAFWCNPISGHATLYWYQQILGQGPKLLIQFQNNGVVDDSQLPKDRFSAERLKGVDSTLKIQPAKLEDSAVYLCASSLESAGGPTDTQYFGPGTRLTVL.